This TCR beta chain was recorded in a study of blood T cell repertoires in COVID-19. Looking at the study overall: Acute and convalescent COVID-19 samples came from the United States, Italy and Spain.

V gave up 0 bases and J gave up 2 bases; unmatched junction bases: 7. This CDR3 region has 16 residues. In germline, CDR1 is SGHDN, CDR2 FVKESK. Measured with immunoSEQ multiplex PCR; TCRdb has only the in-frame clones, and not every one. The sample holds 150,000 to 250,000 clones, around four fifths seen once. The sample taken for sequencing was peripheral blood. The chain uses TRBV14 and TRBJ2-7; 7 nucleotides line up with TRBD2. The TCR was taken from a human donor with acute or convalescent COVID-19. The donor label of this sample is uncertain. CDR3: CASSQDLKGGAYEQYF. The CDR3 bases are TGTGCCAGCAGCCAAGATCTTAAGGGAGGGGCCTACGAGCAGTACTTC. The full variable domain, rest sourced from reference TRBV14 and TRBJ2-7, is EAGVTQFPSHSVIEKGQTVTLRCDPISGHDNLYWYRRVMGKEIKFLLHFVKESKQDESGMPNNRFLAERTGGTYSTLKVQPAELEDSGVYFCASSQDLKGGAYEQYFGPGTRLTVT.